This T cell receptor (beta chain) was retrieved from a study of identical twins. TCRdb re-analysed the 5' RACE reads in MiXCR, keeping a single row per CDR3 protein. Of some 500,000 distinct CDR3 sequences in the sample, 13% to 15% were seen once. Between the trimmed V and J ends, which lost 4 bases and 7 bases, there was a span of 13 bases. Germline V gene sequence: CDR1 SGDLS, CDR2 YYNGEE. This CDR3 has 13 residues. Separately, the same data were catalogued under a study of yellow fever vaccine responses in identical twins.

This clonotype was sampled from a woman under 30 in good health. The specimen was CD4+ T cells sorted from blood. The V call is TRBV9, the J call TRBJ2-3; TRBD2 might be the D (6 bases). This CDR3 reads CASSSRGSYTQYF. CDR3 sequence (DNA): TGTGCCAGCAGCTCTCGGGGGAGCTATACGCAGTATTTT.